The 8 T cell receptor beta chains presented below share a single source sample, sequenced in a study of T cell repertoires in cytomegalovirus infection. TCRdb passed the reads through MiXCR, listing each CDR3 protein once. The top ten hold around 11% of the sample, which has 700,000 to 850,000 distinct CDR3 sequences, 30% to 35% seen once. These receptors' targets are unknown. The sample here was cultured CD8+ T cells from PBMCs, taken from culture after CMV antigen stimulation. The receptors shown here come from a human donor in good health (CMV status not recorded). Some clones in this sample may be carry-over from other donors' samples.

This chain joins TRBV15 and TRBJ2-6; D ambiguous. Trimming cost V 0 bases and J 0 bases, with 12 bases left between them. Germline assignment: CDR1 LNHNV and CDR2 YYDKDF (reference sequence). The CDR3 totals 18 residues. CDR3 residues: CATSRDLTPYSGANVLTF. The CDR3 region has the DNA TGTGCCACCAGCAGAGACCTGACTCCCTACTCTGGGGCCAACGTCCTGACTTTC.

The rearrangement uses TRBV5-6 and TRBJ1-6; D gene unclear. The germline V gene has CDR1 SGHDT and CDR2 YYEEEE. V was cut by 0 bases and J by 3 bases, with 7 bases left in between. The CDR3 has 15 amino acids. The CDR3 bases are TGTGCCAGCAGCTTGGAAGGGTTCTATAATTCACCCCTCCACTTT. It specifies CASSLEGFYNSPLHF.

As DNA, the CDR3 is TGTGCCAGCAGCACAGACTTCTCTGGGGCCAACGTCCTGACTTTC. Its protein product is CASSTDFSGANVLTF. The rearrangement links TRBV7-6 to TRBJ2-6, with unresolved D. With 5 bases removed from V and 0 bases from J, the gap between germline ends came to 8 bases. Germline V lookup: CDR1 SGHVS, CDR2 FNYEAQ. This CDR3 is built from 15 residues.

This clonotype was observed a few times. J is TRBJ2-1 and V is TRBV2; tentative D call: TRBD1 (7 bases). The germline CDR1 and CDR2 sequences are SNHLY and FYNNEI. The CDR3 is 17 amino acids. Between the trimmed V and J ends, which lost 5 bases and 5 bases, there was a span of 22 bases. CDR3 nucleotides: TGTGCCAGCAGTACCCCCAGAGGCAGGGGGGACAACAATGAGCAGTTCTTC. Amino acids: CASSTPRGRGDNNEQFF.

The chain couples TRBV5-5 to TRBJ2-3; 9 bases map to TRBD2. The J segment lost 2 bases and the V segment lost 7 bases, leaving 8 bases of the junction unmatched. From germline, CDR1 is SGHKS and CDR2 YYEKEE (reference sequence). The CDR3 contains 15 residues. The CDR3 spells CASGSGGAFTDTQYF. DNA of the CDR3: TGTGCCAGCGGTAGCGGGGGCGCTTTCACAGATACGCAGTATTTT.

This clonotype came up a few times. The chain couples TRBV4-1 to TRBJ2-1, with 9 bases lining up with TRBD1. CDR1 MGHRA and CDR2 YSYEKL come from the germline V gene. The CDR3 length is 15 residues. Losses at the gene ends were 1 base for V and 8 bases for J; bases not matched to a gene: 6. The CDR3 sequence is CASSQVGTGLDEQFF. The CDR3 DNA sequence: TGCGCCAGCAGCCAAGTAGGGACAGGGCTTGATGAGCAGTTCTTC.

This chain joins TRBV7-8 and TRBJ2-1; D possibly matches TRBD1 or TRBD2 (6 bases each). V lost 8 bases, J lost 0 bases, and 14 bases lay in between. CDR1 and CDR2 (germline): SGHVS, FQNEAQ. The CDR3 sequence is 15 residues long. CDR3 sequence (DNA): TGTGCCAGCGCGGGGACACCCGGCTCCTACAATGAGCAGTTCTTC. Encoded protein: CASAGTPGSYNEQFF.

The DNA for the CDR3 is TGTGCCAGCAGTTACTCGTCGGAGTATGAGCAGTTCTTC. It encodes CASSYSSEYEQFF. This chain links TRBV6-5 with TRBJ2-1, with unresolved D. Germline V gene data show CDR1 as MNHEY and CDR2 as SVGAGI. V was clipped by 0 bases and J by 8 bases, with 8 bases between them. CDR3 length equals 13 residues.